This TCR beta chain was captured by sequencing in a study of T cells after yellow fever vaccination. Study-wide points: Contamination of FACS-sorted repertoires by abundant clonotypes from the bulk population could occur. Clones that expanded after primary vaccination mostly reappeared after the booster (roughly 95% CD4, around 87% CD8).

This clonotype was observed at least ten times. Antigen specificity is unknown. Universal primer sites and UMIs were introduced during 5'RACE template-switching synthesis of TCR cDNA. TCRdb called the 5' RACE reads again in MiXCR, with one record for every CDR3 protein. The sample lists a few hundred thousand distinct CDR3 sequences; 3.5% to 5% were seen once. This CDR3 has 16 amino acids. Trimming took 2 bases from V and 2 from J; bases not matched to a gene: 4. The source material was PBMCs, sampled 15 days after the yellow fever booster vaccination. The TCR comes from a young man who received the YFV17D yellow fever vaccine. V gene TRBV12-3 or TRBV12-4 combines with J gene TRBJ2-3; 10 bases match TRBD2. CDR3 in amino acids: CASSLRLAGVTDTQYF. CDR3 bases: TGTGCCAGCAGTTTAAGGCTAGCGGGGGTCACAGATACGCAGTATTTT.